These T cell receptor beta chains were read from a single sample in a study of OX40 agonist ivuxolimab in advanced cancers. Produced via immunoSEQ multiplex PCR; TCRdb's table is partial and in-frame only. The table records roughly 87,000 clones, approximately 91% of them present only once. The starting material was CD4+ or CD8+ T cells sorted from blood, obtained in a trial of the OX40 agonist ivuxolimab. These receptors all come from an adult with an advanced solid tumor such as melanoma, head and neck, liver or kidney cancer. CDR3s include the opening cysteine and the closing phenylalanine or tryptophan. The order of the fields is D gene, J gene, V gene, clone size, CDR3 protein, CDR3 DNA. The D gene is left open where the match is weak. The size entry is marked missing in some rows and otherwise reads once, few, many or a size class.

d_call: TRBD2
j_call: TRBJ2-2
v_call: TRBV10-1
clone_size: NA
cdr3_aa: CASSEMGSSGKGELFF
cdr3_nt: TGCGCCAGCAGTGAGATGGGGTCTAGCGGGAAAGGGGAGCTGTTTTTT

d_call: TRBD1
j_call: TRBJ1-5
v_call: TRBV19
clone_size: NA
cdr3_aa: CASSRGTGGGQPQHF
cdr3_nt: TGTGCCAGTAGTAGAGGGACAGGGGGCGGGCAGCCCCAGCATTTT

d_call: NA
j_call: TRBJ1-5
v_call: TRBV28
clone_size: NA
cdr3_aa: CASSLHTPITGRKPQHF
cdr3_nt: TGTGCCAGCAGCTTACACACCCCTATTACAGGAAGGAAGCCCCAGCATTTT

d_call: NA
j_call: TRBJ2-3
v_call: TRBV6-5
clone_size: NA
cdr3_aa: CASSYNGRGGDTQYF
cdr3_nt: TGTGCCAGCAGTTATAACGGCAGGGGCGGGGATACGCAGTATTTT

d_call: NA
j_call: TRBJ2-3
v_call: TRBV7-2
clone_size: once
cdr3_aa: CASSLVLRLGEDTQYF
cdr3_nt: TGTGCCAGCAGCTTAGTCCTGAGGTTGGGGGAAGATACGCAGTATTTT

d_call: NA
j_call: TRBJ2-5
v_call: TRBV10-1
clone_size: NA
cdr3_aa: CASSDSMAVKTQYF
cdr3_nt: TGCGCCAGCAGTGATTCCATGGCAGTCAAGACCCAGTACTTC

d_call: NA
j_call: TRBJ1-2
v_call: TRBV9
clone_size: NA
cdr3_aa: CASSVGDTPLF
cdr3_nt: TGTGCCAGCAGCGTAGGGGACACCCCGCTGTTC

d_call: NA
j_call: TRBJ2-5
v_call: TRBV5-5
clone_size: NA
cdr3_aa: CASSSAVTETQYF
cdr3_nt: TGTGCCAGCAGCTCCGCGGTCACGGAGACCCAGTACTTC

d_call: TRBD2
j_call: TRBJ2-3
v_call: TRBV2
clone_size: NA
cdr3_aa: CASRITSGGAADTQYF
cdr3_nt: TGTGCCAGCAGGATTACTAGCGGGGGGGCGGCAGATACGCAGTATTTT

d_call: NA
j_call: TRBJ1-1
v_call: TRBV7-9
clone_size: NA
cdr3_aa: CASSLMTSATEAFF
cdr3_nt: TGTGCCAGCAGCTTAATGACGTCAGCCACTGAAGCTTTCTTT

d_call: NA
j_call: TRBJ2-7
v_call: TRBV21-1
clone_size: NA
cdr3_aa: CAILGPRGYEQYF
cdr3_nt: TGTGCCATCCTGGGTCCGAGAGGTTACGAGCAGTACTTC

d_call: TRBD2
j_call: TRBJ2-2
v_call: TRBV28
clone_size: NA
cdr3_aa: CASSLLAGRSNTGELFF
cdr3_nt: TGTGCCAGCAGCCTATTAGCGGGGCGTTCGAACACCGGGGAGCTGTTTTTT

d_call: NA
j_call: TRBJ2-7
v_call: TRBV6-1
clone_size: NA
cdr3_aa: CASSENRHYEQYF
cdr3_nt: TGTGCCAGCAGTGAAAACCGCCACTACGAGCAGTACTTC

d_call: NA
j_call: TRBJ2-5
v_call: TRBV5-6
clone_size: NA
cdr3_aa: CASSSAFAHRQQETQYF
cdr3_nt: TGTGCCAGCTCTTCAGCCTTTGCACATAGGCAGCAAGAGACCCAGTACTTC

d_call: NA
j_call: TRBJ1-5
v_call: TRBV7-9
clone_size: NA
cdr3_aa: CASSVGGSGNQPQHF
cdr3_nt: TGTGCCAGCAGCGTGGGAGGGTCGGGCAATCAGCCCCAGCATTTT

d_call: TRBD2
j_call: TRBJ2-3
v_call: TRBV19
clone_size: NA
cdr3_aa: CASGGSPTDTQYF
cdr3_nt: TGTGCCAGTGGCGGGAGCCCCACAGATACGCAGTATTTT

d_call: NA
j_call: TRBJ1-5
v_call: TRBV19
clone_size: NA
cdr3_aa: CASSEYNQPQHF
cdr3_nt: TGTGCCAGTAGTGAGTACAATCAGCCCCAGCATTTT

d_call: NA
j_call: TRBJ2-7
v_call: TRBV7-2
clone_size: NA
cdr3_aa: CASSRDTISYEQYF
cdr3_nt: TGTGCCAGCAGCCGGGACACCATCTCCTACGAGCAGTACTTC

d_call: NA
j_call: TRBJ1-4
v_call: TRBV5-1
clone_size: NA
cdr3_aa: CASSLAGAGEKLFF
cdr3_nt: TGCGCCAGCAGCTTGGCAGGGGCTGGTGAAAAACTGTTTTTT

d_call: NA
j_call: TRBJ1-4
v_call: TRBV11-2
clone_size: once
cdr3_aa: CASKGTENEKLFF
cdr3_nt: TGTGCCAGCAAGGGGACGGAAAATGAAAAACTGTTTTTT

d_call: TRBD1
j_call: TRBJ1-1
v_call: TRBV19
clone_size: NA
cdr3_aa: CASTPSGTANTEAFF
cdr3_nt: TGTGCCAGTACCCCCTCAGGGACAGCGAACACTGAAGCTTTCTTT

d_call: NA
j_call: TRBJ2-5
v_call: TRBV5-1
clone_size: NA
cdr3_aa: CASSRSYSTQETQYF
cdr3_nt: TGCGCCAGCAGCCGATCCTACTCCACACAAGAGACCCAGTACTTC

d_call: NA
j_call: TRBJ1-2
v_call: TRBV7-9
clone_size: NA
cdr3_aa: CASRSAPGKGNYGYTF
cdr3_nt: TGTGCCAGCAGGTCCGCCCCAGGGAAAGGGAACTATGGCTACACCTTC

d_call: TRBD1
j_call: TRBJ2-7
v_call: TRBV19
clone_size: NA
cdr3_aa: CASKGTGGDEQYF
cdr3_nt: TGTGCCAGTAAGGGGACAGGGGGCGACGAGCAGTACTTC

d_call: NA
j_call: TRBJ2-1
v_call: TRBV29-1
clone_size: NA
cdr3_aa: CSVEEGRGSSYNEQFF
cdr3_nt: TGCAGCGTTGAGGAGGGTAGGGGGTCCTCCTACAATGAGCAGTTCTTC

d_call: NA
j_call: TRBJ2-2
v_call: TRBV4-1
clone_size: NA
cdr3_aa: CASSQEGGAVSTGELFF
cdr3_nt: TGCGCCAGCAGCCAAGAAGGGGGGGCGGTGAGCACCGGGGAGCTGTTTTTT

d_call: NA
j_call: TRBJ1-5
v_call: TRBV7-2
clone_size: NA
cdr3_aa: CASSLSSGSYQPQHF
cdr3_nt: TGTGCCAGCAGCTTAAGCAGTGGGTCCTATCAGCCCCAGCATTTT

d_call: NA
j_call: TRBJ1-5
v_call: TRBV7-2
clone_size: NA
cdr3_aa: CASSAGTLESQPQHF
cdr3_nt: TGTGCCAGCAGCGCCGGGACGCTAGAGAGTCAGCCCCAGCATTTT

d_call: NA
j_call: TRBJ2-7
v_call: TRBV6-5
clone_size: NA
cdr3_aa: CASRSFREAYEQYF
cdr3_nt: TGTGCCAGCAGATCTTTCAGGGAAGCCTACGAGCAGTACTTC

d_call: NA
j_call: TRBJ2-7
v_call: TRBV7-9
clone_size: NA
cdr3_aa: CASSIKAEQYF
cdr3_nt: TGTGCCAGCAGCATAAAGGCCGAGCAGTACTTC

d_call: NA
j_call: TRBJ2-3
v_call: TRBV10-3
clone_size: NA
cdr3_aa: CAISESGRGEGDTQYF
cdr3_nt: TGTGCCATCAGTGAGTCAGGAAGGGGAGAAGGGGATACGCAGTATTTT

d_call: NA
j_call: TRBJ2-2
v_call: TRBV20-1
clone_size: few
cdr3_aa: CSASGPGELFF
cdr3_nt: TGCAGTGCCAGCGGACCCGGGGAGCTGTTTTTT

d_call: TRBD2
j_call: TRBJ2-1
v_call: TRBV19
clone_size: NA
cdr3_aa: CASSRTSGSSYNEQFF
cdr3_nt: TGTGCCAGTAGTCGGACTAGCGGGAGCTCCTACAATGAGCAGTTCTTC

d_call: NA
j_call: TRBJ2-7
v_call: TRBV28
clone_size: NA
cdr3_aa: CASSFFGRANYEQYF
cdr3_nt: TGTGCCAGCAGTTTTTTTGGCAGGGCTAATTACGAGCAGTACTTC

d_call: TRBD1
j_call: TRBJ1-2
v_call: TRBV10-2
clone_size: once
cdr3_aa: CASRPGQGIYGYTF
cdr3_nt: TGCGCCAGCAGGCCTGGACAGGGAATCTATGGCTACACCTTC